The clone carrying this TCR beta chain was seen more than once but under ten times. This sample was taken from a study of blood T cell repertoires in COVID-19. As for the study in general: Whether acute or convalescent, the COVID-19 samples came from the United States, Italy and Spain. From T cells, B-cell-depleted T cells, or PBMCs came the material, which was cDNA or gDNA.

Germline trimming cut 1 base from V and 4 bases from J; bases unmatched to any gene: 12. The CDR3 length is 18 residues. Germline V lookup: CDR1 KGHSH, CDR2 LQKENI. Only in-frame clones appear in the TCRdb table, and some are missing; sequencing was by immunoSEQ multiplex PCR. The sample lists some 130,000 clones, 79% occurring once. The sequenced material came from peripheral blood. The TCR originated in a man between 60 and 75 years old with acute or convalescent COVID-19. V gene TRBV18 combines with J gene TRBJ2-3, with 9 bases aligning to TRBD2. This CDR3 reads CASSPRGIAGESPDTQYF. DNA for the CDR3: TGTGCCAGCTCACCACGGGGGATAGCGGGAGAATCCCCAGATACGCAGTATTTT.